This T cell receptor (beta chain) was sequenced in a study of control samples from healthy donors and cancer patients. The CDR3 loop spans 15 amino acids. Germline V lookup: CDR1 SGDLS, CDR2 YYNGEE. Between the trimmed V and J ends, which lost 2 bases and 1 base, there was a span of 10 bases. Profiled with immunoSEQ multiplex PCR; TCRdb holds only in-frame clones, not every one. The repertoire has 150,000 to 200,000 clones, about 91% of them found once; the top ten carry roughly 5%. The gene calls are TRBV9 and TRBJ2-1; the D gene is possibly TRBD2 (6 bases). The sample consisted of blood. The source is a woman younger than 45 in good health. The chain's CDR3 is CASSVAGPSYNEQFF. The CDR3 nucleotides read TGTGCCAGCAGCGTGGCGGGACCGTCCTACAATGAGCAGTTCTTC.